This T cell receptor beta chain was sequenced during a study of regulatory T cells. Study-level results: Regulatory T cells showed the strongest V-J pair restriction and V/J gene skewing among patient repertoires. In CD3G-deficient patients, conventional CD4+ T cells were enriched for hydrophobic CDR3 residues at positions 6 and 7.

Primers: 52 TRBV forward and 13 TRBJ reverse. Only in-frame clones appear in the TCRdb table, and some are missing; sequencing was by immunoSEQ multiplex PCR. The sample carries about 23,000 clones, 70% to 90% recorded once. Concerning this clone: Antigen unknown.

Autoimmunity was present in every CD3G-deficient patient, worse in two. At testing, patients were 2 to 39 years old, with reduced naive and increased memory T-cell proportions. CD4+ cells were sorted into CD25-high CD127-low regulatory cells and CD25-low CD127-high conventional cells. Between the trimmed V and J ends, which lost 3 bases and 2 bases, there was a span of 11 bases. The CDR3 sequence is 14 residues long. Germline loops: CDR1 SGHRS, CDR2 YFSETQ. This receptor was identified in a child under 18 with CD3G deficiency. The chain links TRBV5-1 to TRBJ1-2; possibly TRBD1 for D (6 bases). The sample taken for sequencing was conventional CD4+ T cells sorted from blood. For the CDR3, the DNA is TGCGCCAGCAGCTCCGGACAGCCGAACTATGGCTACACCTTC. It specifies CASSSGQPNYGYTF.